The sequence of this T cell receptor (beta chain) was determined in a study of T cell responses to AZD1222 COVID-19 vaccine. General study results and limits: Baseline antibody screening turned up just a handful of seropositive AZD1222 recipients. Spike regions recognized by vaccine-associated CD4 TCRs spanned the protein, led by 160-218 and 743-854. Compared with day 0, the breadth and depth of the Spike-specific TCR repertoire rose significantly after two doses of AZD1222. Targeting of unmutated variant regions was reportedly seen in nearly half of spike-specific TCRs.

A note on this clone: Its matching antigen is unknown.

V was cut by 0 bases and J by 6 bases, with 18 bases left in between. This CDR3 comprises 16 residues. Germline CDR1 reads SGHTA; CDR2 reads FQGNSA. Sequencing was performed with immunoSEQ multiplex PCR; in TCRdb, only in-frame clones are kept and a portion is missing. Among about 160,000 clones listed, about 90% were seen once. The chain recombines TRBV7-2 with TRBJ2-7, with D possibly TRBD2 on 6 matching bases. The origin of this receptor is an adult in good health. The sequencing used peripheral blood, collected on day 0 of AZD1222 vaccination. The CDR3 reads CASSLAGGPAQAEQYF. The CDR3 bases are TGTGCCAGCAGCTTAGCGGGAGGCCCCGCCCAGGCCGAGCAGTACTTC. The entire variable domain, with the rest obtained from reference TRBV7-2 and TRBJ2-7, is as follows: GAGVSQSPSNKVTEKGKDVELRCDPISGHTALYWYRQSLGQGLEFLIYFQGNSAPDKSGLPSDRFSAERTGGSVSTLTIQRTQQEDSAVYLCASSLAGGPAQAEQYFGPGTRLTVT.